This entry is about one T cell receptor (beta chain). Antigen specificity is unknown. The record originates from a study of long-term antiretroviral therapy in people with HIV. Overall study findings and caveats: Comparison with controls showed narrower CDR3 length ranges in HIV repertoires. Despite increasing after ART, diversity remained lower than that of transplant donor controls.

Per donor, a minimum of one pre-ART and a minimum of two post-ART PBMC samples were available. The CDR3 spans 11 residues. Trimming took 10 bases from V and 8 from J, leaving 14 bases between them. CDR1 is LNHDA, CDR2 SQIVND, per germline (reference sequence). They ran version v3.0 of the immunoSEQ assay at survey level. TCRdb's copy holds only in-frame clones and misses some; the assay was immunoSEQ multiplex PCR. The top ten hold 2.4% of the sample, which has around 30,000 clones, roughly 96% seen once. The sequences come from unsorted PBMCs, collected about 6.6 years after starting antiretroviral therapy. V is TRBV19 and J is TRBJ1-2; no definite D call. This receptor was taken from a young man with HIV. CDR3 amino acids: CATNGGHGYTF. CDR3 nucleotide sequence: TGTGCCACCAATGGTGGCCACGGCTACACCTTC.